The following is a T cell receptor beta chain sequence with its context. Per the germline V gene, CDR1 is LNHNV and CDR2 is YYDKDF (reference sequence). With 3 bases clipped from V and 5 bases from J, the junction kept 6 bases outside the gene matches. This CDR3 has 14 amino acids. The sample belongs to a study of blood T cell repertoires in COVID-19. Turning to the study itself: From T cells, B-cell-depleted T cells, or PBMCs came the material, which was cDNA or gDNA.

Original data processing: Amplification of reference gene primers was used by the study to estimate nucleated cell counts. Generated by immunoSEQ multiplex PCR, the TCRdb table keeps only in-frame clones and is missing some. The V and J calls and clone size come from that table; D and trimming were worked out from the DNA. The data contain roughly 190,000 clones, roughly 82% of them seen just once; the ten biggest clones take up around 8%. This sequence was found in a woman in her sixties or seventies with COVID-19, enrolled during active disease. The chain employs TRBV15 and TRBJ1-1, with 7 bases that match TRBD1. The sequenced sample was peripheral blood. The CDR3 protein is CATSSRRQGTEAFF. DNA for the CDR3: TGTGCCACCAGCAGCAGGAGACAGGGAACTGAAGCTTTCTTT.